Presented here are 8 T cell receptor beta chains from one specimen sequenced in a study of blood T cell repertoires in COVID-19. Repertoires were generated with immunoSEQ multiplex PCR, while TCRdb's copy carries only in-frame clones and drops some. The profile shows under 200,000 clones, about 83% of them singletons. The sequenced material came from peripheral blood. The receptors were gathered from a man aged 55 to 70 with acute or convalescent COVID-19.

The rearrangement uses TRBV7-3 and TRBJ2-5; 12 nucleotides match TRBD2. The CDR3 has 15 amino acids. Germline assignment: CDR1 SGHTA and CDR2 FQGTGA. Trimming at V came to 5 bases and at J to 4 bases, leaving 5 bases not matched to a gene. In nucleotides, the CDR3 is TGTGCCAGCAGCCCTAGCGGGGGGGCTGGAGAGACCCAGTACTTC. This gives the protein CASSPSGGAGETQYF.

V is TRBV19 and J is TRBJ2-1; 7 positions match TRBD2. Germline values: CDR1 LNHDA, CDR2 SQIVND (reference sequence). With 3 bases clipped from V and 9 bases from J, the junction kept 11 bases outside the gene matches. The CDR3 totals 15 residues. The CDR3 here is CASSMSGTSVTEQFF. In DNA, the CDR3 is TGTGCCAGTAGTATGAGCGGGACTTCGGTCACTGAGCAGTTCTTC. The whole variable domain, remainder taken from reference TRBV19 and TRBJ2-1, is DGGITQSPKYLFRKEGQNVTLSCEQNLNHDAMYWYRQDPGQGLRLIYYSQIVNDFQKGDIAEGYSVSREKKESFPLTVTSAQKNPTAFYLCASSMSGTSVTEQFFGPGTRLTVL.

The chain links TRBV7-9 to TRBJ1-1; TRBD1 matches 7 bases. The CDR3 has 15 amino acids. The V and J ends lost 3 bases and 1 base, in that order; junction bases with no gene match: 5. Germline values: CDR1 SEHNR, CDR2 FQNEAQ (reference sequence). CDR3: CASSFGDRENTEAFF. CDR3 DNA: TGTGCCAGCAGCTTCGGTGACAGGGAGAACACTGAAGCTTTCTTT.

The chain links TRBV24-1 to TRBJ2-1; TRBD1 matches 9 bases. This CDR3 region has 15 residues. Germline assignment: CDR1 KGHDR and CDR2 SFDVKD. V dropped 6 bases and J dropped 4; count of bases not matched to a gene: 6. CDR3 DNA sequence: TGTGCCACCAGTACTATGGGACAGGGTTACAATGAGCAGTTCTTC. Translation: CATSTMGQGYNEQFF.

This rearrangement joins TRBV6-1 to TRBJ1-3; no definite D call. The CDR3 contains 13 residues. In germline, CDR1 is MNHNS, CDR2 SASEGT. Trimming removed 2 bases from V and 5 bases from J, with 7 bases in between. CDR3 residues: CASSEIVRNTIYF. Here the CDR3 DNA reads TGTGCCAGCAGTGAAATAGTGAGAAACACCATATATTTT.

The chain has TRBV7-6 and TRBJ2-1, with D possibly being TRBD2 (6 bases). The germline gives CDR1 SGHVS, CDR2 FNYEAQ. V gave up 1 base and J gave up 0 bases, with 13 bases separating them. The CDR3 spans 17 residues. The CDR3 DNA is TGTGCCAGCAGCTTAGTGGAGAGCGGGTACTCCTACAATGAGCAGTTCTTC. Protein sequence: CASSLVESGYSYNEQFF.

This rearrangement joins TRBV7-6 to TRBJ1-1; TRBD1 might be the D (6 bases). CDR3 length equals 15 residues. Germline CDR1 and CDR2: SGHVS and FNYEAQ. The ends were cut back, 3 bases at V and 1 base at J, with 12 bases in the middle. CDR3: CASSFDRNQNTEAFF. The CDR3 region has the DNA TGTGCCAGCAGCTTCGACAGGAACCAGAACACTGAAGCTTTCTTT.

This chain links TRBV7-9 with TRBJ1-2; D is undetermined. Trimming stripped 7 bases from V and 0 bases from J, with 18 bases between. This CDR3 has 16 amino acids. Germline V gene sequence: CDR1 SEHNR, CDR2 FQNEAQ (reference sequence). CDR3 DNA sequence: TGTGCCAGCACCATCCCAACGCCGACTCCTAACTATGGCTACACCTTC. Protein product: CASTIPTPTPNYGYTF.